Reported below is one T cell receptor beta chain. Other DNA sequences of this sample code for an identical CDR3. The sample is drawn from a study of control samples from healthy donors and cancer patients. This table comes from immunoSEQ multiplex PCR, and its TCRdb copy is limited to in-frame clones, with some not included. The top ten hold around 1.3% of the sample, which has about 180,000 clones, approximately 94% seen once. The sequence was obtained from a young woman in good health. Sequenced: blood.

As DNA, the CDR3 is TGTGCCAGCAGCTTAACCGGGGTGAACACTGAAGCTTTCTTT. Residues: CASSLTGVNTEAFF. The chain is built from TRBV7-9 and TRBJ1-1; D unresolved. Trimming removed 2 bases from V and 0 bases from J, with 7 bases in between. The CDR3 has 14 residues. CDR1 is SEHNR and CDR2 is FQNEAQ in the germline V gene (reference sequence).